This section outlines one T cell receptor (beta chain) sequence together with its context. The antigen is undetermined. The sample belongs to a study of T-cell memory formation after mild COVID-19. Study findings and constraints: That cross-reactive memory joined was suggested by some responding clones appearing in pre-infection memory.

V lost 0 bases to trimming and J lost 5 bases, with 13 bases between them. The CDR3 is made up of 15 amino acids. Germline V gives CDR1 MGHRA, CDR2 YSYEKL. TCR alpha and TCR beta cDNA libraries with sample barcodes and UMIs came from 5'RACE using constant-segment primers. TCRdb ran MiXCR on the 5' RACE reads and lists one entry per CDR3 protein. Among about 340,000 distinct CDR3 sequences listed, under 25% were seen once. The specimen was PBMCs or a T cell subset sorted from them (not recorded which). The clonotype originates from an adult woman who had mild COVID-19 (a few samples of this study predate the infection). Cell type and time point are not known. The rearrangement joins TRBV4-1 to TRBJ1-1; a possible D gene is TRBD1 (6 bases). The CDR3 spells CASSQDPQGRTEAFF. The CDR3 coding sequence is TGCGCCAGCAGCCAAGACCCCCAGGGGAGGACTGAAGCTTTCTTT.